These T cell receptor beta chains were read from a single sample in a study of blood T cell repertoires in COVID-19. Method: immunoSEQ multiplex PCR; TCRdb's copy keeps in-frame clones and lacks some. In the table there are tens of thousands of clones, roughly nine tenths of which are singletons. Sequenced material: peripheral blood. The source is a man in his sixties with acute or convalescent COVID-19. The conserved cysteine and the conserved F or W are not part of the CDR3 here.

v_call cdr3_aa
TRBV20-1 SARRNTEAF
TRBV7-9 ASSLRQGIRGTEAF
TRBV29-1 SVTSGTLDQPQH
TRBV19 ASSIGDRISNYGYT
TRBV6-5 ASRDPGQGLTEAF
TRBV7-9 ASSFGQGVQTQY
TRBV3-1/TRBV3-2 ASSQDWTSVYEQY
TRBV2 ASSDVEGQGYNEQF
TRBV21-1 ASSPGISDTQY
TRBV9 ASSVGVRGGGTDTQY
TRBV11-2 ASSSPGRKSPLH
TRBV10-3 AISGDMRPYGYT
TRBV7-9 ASSLWGDSYEQY
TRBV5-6 ASSWGGSNYGYT
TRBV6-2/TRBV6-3 ASSYWGRGYGYT
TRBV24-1 ATSGGSRGNEQF
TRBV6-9 ASSYVQGIYSNQPQH
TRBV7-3 ASSPIPGLAGEIEQF
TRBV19 ASSSYRGRRVQSNYGYT
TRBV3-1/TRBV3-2 ASSQQGSYNEQF
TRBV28 ASSLDRDESQPQH
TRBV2 ASSTSPAIANEKLF
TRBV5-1 ASSLAFRTDTYGYT
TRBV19 ASSKLGTNSYEQY
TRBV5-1 ASSLDKGLHEVPEAF
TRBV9 ASSVAQGVYGYT
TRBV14 ASSQTAGESGELF
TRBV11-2 ASSPLAGWTDTQY
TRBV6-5 ASNRVNTGELF
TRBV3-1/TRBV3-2 ASSQGHSNAEAF
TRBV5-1 ASSLKLAGKDEQY
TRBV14 ASSLSGQGVRETQY
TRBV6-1 ASSEQGYNEQF
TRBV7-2 ASSLAGTSGRGWQF
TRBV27 ASSFGEPGELF
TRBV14 ASSRNRGRVNEKLF
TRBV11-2 ASSPGTGFETQY
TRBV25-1 ASGGVRAYNEQF
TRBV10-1 ASSDGGRDTDTQY